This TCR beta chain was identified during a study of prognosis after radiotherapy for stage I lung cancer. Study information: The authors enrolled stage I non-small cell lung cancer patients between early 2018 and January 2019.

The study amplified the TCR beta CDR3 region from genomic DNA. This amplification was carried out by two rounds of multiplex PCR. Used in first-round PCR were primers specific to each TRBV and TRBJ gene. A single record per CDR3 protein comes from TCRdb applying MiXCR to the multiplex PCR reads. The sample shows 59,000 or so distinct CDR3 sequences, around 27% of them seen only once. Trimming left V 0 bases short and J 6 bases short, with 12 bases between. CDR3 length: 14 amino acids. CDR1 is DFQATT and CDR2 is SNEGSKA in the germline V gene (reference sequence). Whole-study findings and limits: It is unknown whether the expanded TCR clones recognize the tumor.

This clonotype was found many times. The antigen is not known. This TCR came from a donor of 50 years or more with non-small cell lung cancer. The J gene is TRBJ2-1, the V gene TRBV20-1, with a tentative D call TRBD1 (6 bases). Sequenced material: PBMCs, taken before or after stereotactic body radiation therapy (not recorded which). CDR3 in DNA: TGCAGTGCTAGAGAAGGTGGGGGCCTCAATGAGCAGTTCTTC. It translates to CSAREGGGLNEQFF.